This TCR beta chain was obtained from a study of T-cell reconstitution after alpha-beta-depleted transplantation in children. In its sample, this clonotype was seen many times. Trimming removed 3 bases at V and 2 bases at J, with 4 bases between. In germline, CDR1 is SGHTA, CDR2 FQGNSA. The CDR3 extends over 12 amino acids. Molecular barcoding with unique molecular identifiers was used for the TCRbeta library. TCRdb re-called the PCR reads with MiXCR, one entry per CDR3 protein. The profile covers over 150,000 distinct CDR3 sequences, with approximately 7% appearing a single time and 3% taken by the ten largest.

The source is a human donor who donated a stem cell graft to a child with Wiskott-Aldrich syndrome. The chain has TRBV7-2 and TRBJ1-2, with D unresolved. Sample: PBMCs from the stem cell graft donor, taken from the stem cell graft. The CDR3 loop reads CASSFPNYGYTF. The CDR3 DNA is TGTGCCAGCAGCTTCCCCAACTATGGCTACACCTTC.